The 16 T cell receptor beta chains listed next were all sequenced from one sample in a study of blood T cell repertoires in COVID-19. Data came from immunoSEQ multiplex PCR; TCRdb stores just in-frame clones and leaves some out. The sample yields hundreds of thousands of clones, 70% to 90% seen once. The sequencing input was peripheral blood. These TCRs come from a woman between 18 and 29 years old with acute or convalescent COVID-19.

The chain couples TRBV4-2 to TRBJ2-1; no firm D call. CDR3 length equals 13 residues. V dropped 4 bases and J dropped 4 bases, with 8 bases sitting between them. From germline, CDR1 is LGHNA and CDR2 YNFKEQ. CDR3 sequence (DNA): TGTGCCAGCAGCCCGTCCCAGTACAATGAGCAGTTCTTC. This codes for CASSPSQYNEQFF.

This sequence joins TRBV19 and TRBJ2-7; 10 bases map to TRBD1. This CDR3 contains 14 residues. Germline assignment: CDR1 LNHDA and CDR2 SQIVND (reference sequence). V trimming: 1 base; J trimming: 5 bases; junction bases outside the gene matches: 2. CDR3 coding DNA: TGTGCCAGTAGTATAGGACAGGGGGCCCACGAGCAGTACTTC. Amino acids: CASSIGQGAHEQYF. Based on the CDR3 plus reference TRBV19 and TRBJ2-7, the full variable domain is DGGITQSPKYLFRKEGQNVTLSCEQNLNHDAMYWYRQDPGQGLRLIYYSQIVNDFQKGDIAEGYSVSREKKESFPLTVTSAQKNPTAFYLCASSIGQGAHEQYFGPGTRLTVT.

The J gene is TRBJ1-5, the V gene TRBV6-6, with D maybe TRBD1 (6 bases). The CDR3 spans 14 residues. CDR1 and CDR2 (germline): MNHNY, SVGAGI (reference sequence). CDR3 nucleotide sequence: TGTATCACGACAGGTCGGGTTGAGAGTCAGCCCCAGCATTTT. Protein: CITTGRVESQPQHF.

V gene TRBV18 combines with J gene TRBJ2-1, with 9 bases that match TRBD2. The CDR3 length is 18 residues. V was clipped by 2 bases and J by 0 bases; unmatched bases: 8. CDR1 and CDR2 from the germline V gene are KGHSH and LQKENI. The CDR3 coding sequence is TGTGCCAGCTCACCATTTGGGCGGGGGGGCCTCTCCTACAATGAGCAGTTCTTC. Translating it yields CASSPFGRGGLSYNEQFF. Complete variable domain (other parts from reference TRBV18 and TRBJ2-1): NAGVMQNPRHLVRRRGQEARLRCSPMKGHSHVYWYRQLPEEGLKFMVYLQKENIIDESGMPKERFSAEFPKEGPSILRIQQVVRGDSAAYFCASSPFGRGGLSYNEQFFGPGTRLTVL.

Details on this clone: Other nucleotide sequences in the sample specify the same CDR3. The rearrangement links TRBV5-1 to TRBJ1-1; D is ambiguous. The V end lost 2 bases, the J end lost 0 bases, and 8 bases lay between the germline ends. The V gene's germline CDR1 is SGHRS and CDR2 YFSETQ. The CDR3 totals 14 residues. DNA for the CDR3: TGCGCCAGCAGCTTCTCCACAGTGAACACTGAAGCTTTCTTT. It is translated as CASSFSTVNTEAFF.

The V and J genes are TRBV29-1 and TRBJ1-1, with D unresolved. The germline V gene encodes CDR1 SQVTM and CDR2 ANQGSEA. V was shortened by 3 bases and J by 3 bases, with 2 bases between the two germline ends. The CDR3 is 10 amino acids. CDR3 sequence reads: CSVDDTEAFF. Written as DNA, the CDR3 is TGCAGCGTTGACGACACTGAAGCTTTCTTT.

This chain links TRBV6-5 with TRBJ1-1, with TRBD1 matching over 7 bases. The trim removed 7 bases at V and 4 bases at J, leaving 9 bases unmatched. Germline values: CDR1 MNHEY, CDR2 SVGAGI. The CDR3 extends over 14 amino acids. This CDR3 reads CASTAQGFVTEAFF. For the CDR3, the DNA is TGTGCCAGCACTGCACAGGGGTTCGTCACTGAAGCTTTCTTT.

The chain couples TRBV2 to TRBJ1-6, with a tentative D call TRBD1 (5 bases). The germline V gene encodes CDR1 SNHLY and CDR2 FYNNEI. V lost 4 bases, J lost 2 bases, and 9 bases lay in between. The CDR3 is 15 residues long. CDR3 residues: CASSVRGTYNSPLHF. CDR3 sequence (DNA): TGTGCCAGCAGTGTAAGGGGCACCTATAATTCACCCCTCCACTTT.

CDR3 bases: TGTGCCAGCAGCGACGACAGAACGAGCACAGATACGCAGTATTTT. It translates to CASSDDRTSTDTQYF. The chain uses TRBV4-2 and TRBJ2-3; maybe TRBD1 (5 bases). The V end was cut by 5 bases, the J end by 0 bases, with 12 bases between. Per germline, CDR1 LGHNA and CDR2 YNFKEQ. The CDR3 totals 15 residues.

This clone was seen only a few times. In DNA, the CDR3 is TGTGCCAGCAGCCGAGAGTCGGGACAGCAAGCTTTCTTT. It specifies CASSRESGQQAFF. The chain recombines TRBV3-1 (or the pseudogene TRBV3-2) with TRBJ1-1; 7 bases agree with TRBD1. This CDR3 region has 13 residues. Germline V gene sequence: CDR1 LGHDT, CDR2 YNNKEL (reference sequence). The V and J ends lost 4 bases and 9 bases, in that order; junction bases with no gene match: 8.

The J gene is TRBJ1-2, the V gene TRBV6-4; 12 bases align to TRBD1. V shed 6 bases and J 8 bases; nucleotides not matched to a gene: 10. In germline, CDR1 is MRHNA, CDR2 SNTAGT. The CDR3 has 15 residues. The CDR3, as DNA: TGTGCCAGCAGCCCCGGGACAGGGGGCGCCGACGGCTACACCTTC. It encodes CASSPGTGGADGYTF.

Points on this clone: The same CDR3 arises from other DNA sequences in this sample as well. The V call is TRBV11-2, the J call TRBJ1-1; 8 bases agree with TRBD1. Germline V gives CDR1 SGHAT, CDR2 FQNNGV. The CDR3 has 14 amino acids. Germline trimming cut 5 bases from V and 1 base from J; bases unmatched to any gene: 3. The CDR3 region is CASSLGQGNTEAFF. The CDR3 coding sequence is TGTGCCAGCAGCCTTGGACAGGGGAACACTGAAGCTTTCTTT.

This clone was detected once. The rearrangement joins TRBV7-9 to TRBJ2-1; 7 nucleotides agree with TRBD1. Trimming took 5 bases from V and 9 from J; bases not matched to a gene: 16. The CDR3 is 16 residues long. Germline CDR1 SEHNR, CDR2 FQNEAQ (reference sequence). CDR3 in DNA: TGTGCCAGCAGCCAGGACAGGTCTCTAGTTAGAGGTGAGCAGTTCTTC. It encodes CASSQDRSLVRGEQFF.

The gene calls are TRBV4-1 and TRBJ1-1, with D maybe TRBD1 (5 bases). The CDR3 contains 15 residues. V lost 0 bases and J 5 bases, leaving 13 bases between the germline ends. Germline CDR1 and CDR2: MGHRA and YSYEKL. The CDR3 region has the DNA TGCGCCAGCAGCCAAGAGCCAAGGGGATGGACTGAAGCTTTCTTT. Protein sequence: CASSQEPRGWTEAFF.

The chain joins TRBV6-5 to TRBJ1-2; 7 positions agree with TRBD1. CDR1 is MNHEY, CDR2 SVGAGI, per germline. The J segment lost 6 bases and the V segment lost 6 bases, leaving 10 bases of the junction unmatched. The CDR3 consists of 14 residues. CDR3 DNA sequence: TGTGCCAGCAGCCGTGGTCAGGGGGAAGATGGCTACACCTTC. This sequence encodes CASSRGQGEDGYTF.

This clone was picked up a small number of times. The V gene is TRBV5-8, the J gene TRBJ1-6; D not resolved. Germline V gene data show CDR1 as SGHTS and CDR2 as YDEGEE. V was trimmed by 1 base and J by 0 bases, leaving 5 bases between them. This CDR3 has 15 amino acids. As DNA, the CDR3 is TGTGCCAGCAGCTTGACCAGCTCCTATAATTCACCCCTCCACTTT. Encoded protein: CASSLTSSYNSPLHF. Using reference TRBV5-8 and TRBJ1-6 for the parts outside the CDR3, the full variable domain is EAGVTQSPTHLIKTRGQQATLRCSPISGHTSVYWYQQALGLGLQFLLWYDEGEERNRGNFPPRFSGRQFPNYSSELNVNALELEDSALYLCASSLTSSYNSPLHFGNGTRLTVT.